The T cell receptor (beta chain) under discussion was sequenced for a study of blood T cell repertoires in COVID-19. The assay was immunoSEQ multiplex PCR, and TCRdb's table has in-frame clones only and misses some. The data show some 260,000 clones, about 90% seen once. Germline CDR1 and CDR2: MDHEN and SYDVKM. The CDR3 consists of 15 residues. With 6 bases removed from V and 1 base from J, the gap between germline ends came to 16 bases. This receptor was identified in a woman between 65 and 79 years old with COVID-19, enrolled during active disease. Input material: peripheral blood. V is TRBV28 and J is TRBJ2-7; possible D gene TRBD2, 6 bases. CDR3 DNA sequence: TGTGCCAGCAGGGGGTCGGGGACTGGGTCCTACGAGCAGTACTTC. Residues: CASRGSGTGSYEQYF.